The present T cell receptor (beta chain) was sequenced within a study of regulatory T cells in long-lasting Graves disease. Arm-PCR of CDR3 regions and iRepertoire HTBI primers were used to build TCR beta libraries. TCRdb re-called the multiplex PCR reads through MiXCR, storing one row per CDR3 protein. The data contain roughly 700,000 distinct CDR3 sequences, 25% to 35% of them singletons. The CDR3 has 15 amino acids. The V gene's germline CDR1 is SGHKS and CDR2 YYEKEE (reference sequence). V trimming: 2 bases; J trimming: 7 bases; junction bases outside the gene matches: 8. Time point defined: persistent/refractory GD, antithyroid drugs over 5 years with positive TRAb. The TCR library was prepared using RNA isolated from PBMCs. Patients were from an endocrinology department in Xi'an, China.

The clonotype comes from a female donor with Graves disease. The chain recombines TRBV5-5 with TRBJ1-5; 8 positions agree with TRBD1. The source was peripheral blood mononuclear cells (PBMCs), collected when the disease was refractory, from a patient treated with antithyroid drugs. Here the CDR3 reads CASSFDQGQGQPQHF. CDR3 DNA: TGTGCCAGCAGCTTTGACCAAGGACAGGGCCAGCCCCAGCATTTT. Supplemented by reference TRBV5-5 and TRBJ1-5, the full variable domain reads DAGVTQSPTHLIKTRGQQVTLRCSPISGHKSVSWYQQVLGQGPQFIFQYYEKEERGRGNFPDRFSARQFPNYSSELNVNALLLGDSALYLCASSFDQGQGQPQHFGDGTRLSIL.